This T cell receptor (beta chain) was profiled in a study of a mutant IDH1 vaccine in newly diagnosed glioma. Overall study context: Mean patient age was approximately 40 years; about 60% were male and about 40% female. Earlier treatment was radiotherapy, temozolomide, or both, with most getting both. General study points: The study observed vaccine-induced immune responses in roughly 95% of patients.

Assay: immunoSEQ multiplex PCR; the TCRdb copy retains only in-frame clones and omits some. The table lists about 32,000 clones, over 75% of them singletons. Time point here: baseline, week 1 (first vaccination visit). The treatment here: pre-vaccination baseline after standard-of-care therapy. New WHO grade 3 or 4 astrocytomas that were IDH1-mutant and ATRX-lost occurred in the donors. Remarks on this clone: What it recognizes is unknown.

Germline V gene lookup returns CDR1 SGHRS and CDR2 YFSETQ. CDR3 length equals 15 residues. The V and J ends lost 6 bases and 5 bases, in that order; junction bases with no gene match: 10. Here the sequenced sample was PBMCs, taken from a glioma patient treated with radiotherapy, temozolomide or both. This receptor was obtained from a young man with glioma. This chain joins TRBV5-1 and TRBJ2-5; 10 nucleotides line up with TRBD1. CDR3 residues: CASIHDRGLEETQYF. CDR3 sequence (DNA): TGCGCCAGCATCCACGACAGGGGGCTGGAGGAGACCCAGTACTTC.